This TCR beta chain was observed in a study of blood T cells in healthy people across ages. Then a second PCR, running about 6 to 12 cycles, was carried out with a sample-barcoded 5' primer and a J-beta primer mix. Each cDNA molecule received a tag from a template-switch adaptor that had 12 random nucleotides. TCRdb re-analysed the 5' RACE reads in MiXCR, keeping a single row per CDR3 protein. The sample lists 500,000 to 550,000 distinct CDR3 sequences; less than 25% were seen once. General study results and limits: Donor CMV infection status was unknown, possibly confounding age-related changes in expanded clonotypes.

About this clonotype itself: The antigen is not known.

The ends were cut back, 5 bases at V and 4 bases at J, with 8 bases in the middle. This CDR3 is 13 amino acids long. Germline loops: CDR1 SGHTA, CDR2 FQGNSA. In addition, the sample was reused for a study of T cells of mothers and their children. That paper states: Pairs that are related and pairs that are unrelated have TCR recombination output shaped similarly by thymic selection. With unrelated pairs as the comparison, related mother-child pairs had a slightly higher overlap that was not significant.

The chain combines TRBV7-2 with TRBJ1-4; no definite D call. This TCR came from a boy aged 5 to 17 in good health. Sequenced sample: blood. The CDR3 nucleotides are TGTGCCAGCAGCATAAGACATAATGAAAAACTGTTTTTT. It specifies CASSIRHNEKLFF.